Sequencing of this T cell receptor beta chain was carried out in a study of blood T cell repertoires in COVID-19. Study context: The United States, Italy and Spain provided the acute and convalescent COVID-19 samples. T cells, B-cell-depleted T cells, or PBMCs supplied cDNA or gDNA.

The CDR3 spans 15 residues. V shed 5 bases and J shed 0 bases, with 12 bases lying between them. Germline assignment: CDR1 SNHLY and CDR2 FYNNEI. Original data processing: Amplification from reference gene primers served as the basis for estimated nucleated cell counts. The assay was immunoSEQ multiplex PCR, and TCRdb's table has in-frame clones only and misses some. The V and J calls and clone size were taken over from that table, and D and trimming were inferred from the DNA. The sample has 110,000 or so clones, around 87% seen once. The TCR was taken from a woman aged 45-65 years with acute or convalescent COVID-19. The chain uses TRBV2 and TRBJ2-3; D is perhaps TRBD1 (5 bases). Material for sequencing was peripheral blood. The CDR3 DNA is TGTGCCAGCAGTATTACAGGAGTGAGCACAGATACGCAGTATTTT. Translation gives CASSITGVSTDTQYF.